This TCR beta chain was captured by sequencing in a study of cytomegalovirus exposure and HLA in healthy donors. Study results and caveats: Specificity for CMV antigens was confirmed in vitro for a few of the CMV-associated chains. Most TCR sequences were uncommon, yet certain public TCRs appeared in many donors. The study flagged about 150 TCR beta chains as cytomegalovirus-associated.

With respect to this clone: No antigen is known for it.

Profiling relied on immunoSEQ multiplex PCR, and the TCRdb table lists in-frame clones only, not all of them. The data show 200,000 or so clones, roughly 84% seen once. The donors were members of the validation cohort, which comprised under 150 subjects and was separate from the first cohort of around 700 subjects. The clonotype was recovered from a young woman in good health and CMV-seropositive. The sequencing sample was made of PBMCs.

In DNA, the CDR3 is TGTGCCAGCAGTGAACGACTAGCGGGGGCTAGCTCCTACGAGCAGTACTTC. Protein sequence: CASSERLAGASSYEQYF. V and J are TRBV21-1 and TRBJ2-7; TRBD2 is the table's D call and was not checked against the DNA. TRBV21-1 is described as a pseudogene. The CDR3 is made up of 17 amino acids.